What follows are 3 T cell receptor gamma chains derived from one specimen sequenced in a study of γδ T cells in repeated Plasmodium falciparum infection. Gammadelta T cells were flow-sorted from PBMC into Vgamma9/Vdelta2+ and Vdelta2-negative populations for bulk analysis. TCRdb reprocessed the multiplex PCR reads through CATT. The data hold around 24,000 gamma-chain clones, with about 3% observed a single time. The sample was gamma-delta T cells from blood. Receptors were obtained from a pool of human donors (malaria-infected and uninfected, not separated).

This clone was recorded at least ten times. This probably arose from a read error, given a far larger clone one base away. Other DNA sequences within the sample encode an identical CDR3. V gene TRGV9 combines with J gene TRGJP. The J gene, missing from TCRdb, was assigned here through DNA to germline matching. The CDR3 has 12 amino acids. Germline CDR1 reads GITISATS; CDR2 reads ISYDGTV (reference sequence). Trimming at V came to 1 base and at J to 19 bases, leaving 4 bases not matched to a gene. In DNA form, the CDR3 reads TGTGCCTTGTGGGAGGTCAGGAAAATCAAGGTATTT. This translates into CALWEVRKIKVF.

On this clone itself: TCRdb's protein, taken from a much larger clone, differs from this DNA's translation at residue 3, likely owing to a read error; the protein displayed comes from the DNA. This chain links TRGV9 with TRGJ1 or TRGJ2. The J gene is absent in TCRdb and was assigned here via DNA matching to germline. The CDR3 contains 14 residues. Germline V gene data show CDR1 as GITISATS and CDR2 as ISYDGTV (reference sequence). Written as DNA, the CDR3 is TGTGCCTCGTGGGAGCCCCGGGGATATTATAAGAAACTCTTT. Its protein is CASWEPRGYYKKLF.

This clone turned up a few times. The protein in TCRdb stems from a much larger clone and differs at residue 3 from this DNA's translation, likely a read error; here the protein is translated from the DNA. The rearrangement uses TRGV9 and TRGJ1 or TRGJ2. TCRdb gives no J gene; it was assigned here by matching the DNA to germline. The CDR3 is 14 residues long. Germline V CDR1 and CDR2: GITISATS, ISYDGTV (reference sequence). In DNA, the CDR3 is TGTGCCTTCTGGGAGGGCCGAAATTATTATAAGAAACTCTTT. Translation gives CAFWEGRNYYKKLF.